Listed here are 29 T cell receptor beta chains from one sample, sequenced in a study of regulatory T cells in long-lasting Graves disease. The time point here: newly diagnosed GD, antithyroid drugs for less than 3 months. PBMC RNA was the source of the TCR library. Arm-PCR with iRepertoire HTBI primers amplified the CDR3 regions for these TCR beta libraries. TCRdb re-analysed the multiplex PCR reads in MiXCR, keeping a single row per CDR3 protein. The sample includes around 420,000 distinct CDR3 sequences, 14% to 15% seen only once; the top ten take about 7.8%. Separately, the same data were catalogued under a study of T cells in Graves' hyperthyroidism and ophthalmopathy.

The specimen was peripheral blood mononuclear cells (PBMCs), collected at new diagnosis, from a patient treated with antithyroid drugs. The receptors were sampled from a woman aged 40 to 50 with Graves disease.

This clonotype was recorded many times. The chain combines TRBV10-3 with TRBJ2-1; D unresolved. The CDR3 length is 12 residues. The ends were cut back, 9 bases at V and 8 bases at J, with 14 bases in the middle. Germline V CDR1 and CDR2: ENHRY, SYGVKD. The CDR3 sequence is CAISHGSDEQFF. In DNA, the CDR3 is TGTGCCATTTCGCATGGTTCGGATGAGCAGTTCTTC.

In this sample, this clonotype turned up many times. The V call is TRBV5-1, the J call TRBJ2-1; D is possibly TRBD2 (5 bases). V was shortened by 4 bases and J by 0 bases, with 11 bases between the two germline ends. The CDR3 is 15 amino acids. Germline V lookup: CDR1 SGHRS, CDR2 YFSETQ. The CDR3 coding sequence is TGCGCCAGCAGCATAACTAGATTCTCCTACAATGAGCAGTTCTTC. Encoded protein: CASSITRFSYNEQFF.

Concerning this clonotype: Germline is not matched at one junction end, which may reflect a read error. This chain connects TRBV3-1 to TRBJ1-6; D may be TRBD1 (5 bases). The germline gives CDR1 LGHDT, CDR2 YNNKEL (reference sequence). The CDR3 spans 16 residues. The CDR3: CAGSPSDSSYNSPLHF. The DNA of the CDR3 is TGTGCCGGCAGCCCGAGTGACAGCTCCTATAATTCACCCCTCCACTTT.

The chain couples TRBV20-1 to TRBJ1-1; D is uncertain. The germline V and J ends were trimmed by 1 base and 0 bases, with 9 bases remaining between them. The CDR3 covers 14 residues. CDR1 is DFQATT, CDR2 SNEGSKA, per germline (reference sequence). CDR3 DNA sequence: TGCAGTGCTAGAGGACCAAGCATGAACACTGAAGCTTTCTTT. Its translation: CSARGPSMNTEAFF.

Notes on this clonotype: This clone may be a read error of a much larger clone one base away. The rearrangement joins TRBV6-1 to TRBJ2-2; perhaps TRBD1 as D (7 bases). There are 14 residues in the CDR3. Per the germline V gene, CDR1 is MNHNS and CDR2 is SASEGT. The CDR3 loop reads CASKGQINTGGLFF. DNA of the CDR3: TGTGCCAGCAAGGGACAGATAAACACCGGGGGGCTGTTTTTT.

This clonotype came up a few times. The V call is TRBV4-1, the J call TRBJ1-3, with D perhaps matching TRBD1 (5 bases). Trimming shortened V by 5 bases and J by 4 bases, and 21 bases separated the two germline ends. The length of the CDR3 is 17 residues. Per germline, CDR1 MGHRA and CDR2 YSYEKL. The CDR3: CASSNEPPGIPGNTIYF. The CDR3 DNA sequence: TGCGCCAGCAGCAACGAGCCTCCAGGGATTCCGGGAAACACCATATATTTT.

This clonotype was counted between two and nine times. The J gene is TRBJ2-1, the V gene TRBV7-8; 13 nucleotides line up with TRBD2. With V trimmed by 5 bases and J by 0 bases, 16 bases remained unmatched. Germline loops: CDR1 SGHVS, CDR2 FQNEAQ. This CDR3 has 21 residues. CDR3 sequence: CASSPGRILAGGLSSYNEQFF. CDR3 coding DNA: TGTGCCAGCAGCCCAGGCCGGATACTAGCGGGGGGGTTGAGCTCCTACAATGAGCAGTTCTTC.

The gene calls are TRBV25-1 and TRBJ1-2; TRBD1 aligns across 10 bases. J was trimmed by 7 bases and V by 5 bases; bases with no gene match: 4. This CDR3 is built from 13 residues. Looked up from germline, CDR1 is MGHDK and CDR2 is SYGVNS. CDR3 nucleotide sequence: TGTGCCAGCAGTCCGACAGGGGGCACTGGCTACACCTTC. This encodes CASSPTGGTGYTF.

This clonotype was seen ten or more times. V usage is TRBV28 and J usage is TRBJ2-2; 8 positions match TRBD2. The CDR3 loop spans 14 amino acids. V was clipped by 8 bases and J by 6 bases; unmatched bases: 8. CDR1 is MDHEN and CDR2 is SYDVKM in the germline V gene. CDR3 region: CASAGLAGAGELFF. The CDR3 DNA reads as TGTGCCAGCGCTGGACTAGCTGGTGCCGGGGAGCTGTTTTTT.

This clonotype has ten or more counts. The chain recombines TRBV11-2 with TRBJ2-5; D possibly uses TRBD1 or TRBD2 (5 bases each). The CDR3 is 15 residues long. The V gene lost 5 bases and the J gene lost 4 bases, with 17 bases spanning the gap. Germline values: CDR1 SGHAT, CDR2 FQNNGV. The CDR3 nucleotides read TGTGCCAGCAGCGCCGTGTGGGGGTTGGGAGAGACCCAGTACTTC. Its translation is CASSAVWGLGETQYF. Full variable domain (remainder filled in from reference TRBV11-2 and TRBJ2-5): EAGVAQSPRYKIIEKRQSVAFWCNPISGHATLYWYQQILGQGPKLLIQFQNNGVVDDSQLPKDRFSAERLKGVDSTLKIQPAKLEDSAVYLCASSAVWGLGETQYFGPGTRLLVL.

This clonotype was seen many times. The chain couples TRBV3-1 to TRBJ2-2; D ambiguous. Deletions cut 3 bases from V and 6 bases from J, with 11 bases between. The CDR3 sequence is 14 residues long. Germline CDR1 and CDR2: LGHDT and YNNKEL (reference sequence). As DNA, the CDR3 is TGTGCCAGCAGCCAGTCGGTACGTGCCGGGGAGCTGTTTTTT. This gives the protein CASSQSVRAGELFF.

CDR3 DNA sequence: TGCGCCAGCAGCCAAGATCAGGGGACGCCGACTGGCTACACCTTC. This codes for CASSQDQGTPTGYTF. The chain is built from TRBV4-1 and TRBJ1-2; possibly TRBD1 for D (6 bases). Germline V gives CDR1 MGHRA, CDR2 YSYEKL. The ends were cut back, 0 bases at V and 7 bases at J, with 15 bases in the middle. The CDR3 extends over 15 amino acids.

This clonotype was found many times. The chain couples TRBV7-8 to TRBJ2-5; 12 bases align to TRBD2. The DNA end lines up better with TRBJ2-1; the J call may be wrong. CDR3 length: 16 residues. Germline lookup yields CDR1 SGHVS and CDR2 FQNEAQ. In nucleotides, the CDR3 is TGTGCCAGCAGCCGAGGAAGACTAGCGGGAGTGTATGAGCAGTTCTTC. Translating gives CASSRGRLAGVYEQFF.

This clonotype has ten or more counts. This chain links TRBV2 with TRBJ1-1; the D gene is possibly TRBD1 (5 bases). Germline values: CDR1 SNHLY, CDR2 FYNNEI. Trimming removed 6 bases from V and 0 bases from J, with 11 bases in between. The length of the CDR3 is 14 residues. CDR3 loop: CASRQGVLNTEAFF. The DNA for the CDR3 is TGTGCCAGCAGGCAGGGAGTCTTGAACACTGAAGCTTTCTTT.

This clonotype was counted ten times or more. The V and J genes are TRBV27 and TRBJ2-3; D possibly matches TRBD1 or TRBD2 (5 bases each). The DNA end is a closer match to TRBJ2-7, so the J assignment may be wrong. Looked up from germline, CDR1 is MNHEY and CDR2 is SMNVEV (reference sequence). The CDR3 is 15 amino acids. As DNA, the CDR3 is TGTGCCAGCAGTTCCCGGGACGCACTCCTGCTAGAGCAGTACTTC. Translated: CASSSRDALLLEQYF.

This clonotype was counted only a few times. The gene calls are TRBV3-1 and TRBJ1-5; D not resolved. The germline gives CDR1 LGHDT, CDR2 YNNKEL (reference sequence). The CDR3 length is 15 residues. V shed 4 bases and J shed 2 bases, with 12 bases lying between them. In DNA, the CDR3 is TGTGCCAGCAGCCCTTCAACAGAAGGCAATCAGCCCCAGCATTTT. Encoded protein: CASSPSTEGNQPQHF.

This clonotype occurred many times. This CDR3 is CASSSLMSEQYF. The CDR3 nucleotides read TGTGCCAGCAGTTCGCTTATGAGTGAGCAGTACTTC. This chain connects TRBV12-3 or TRBV12-4 to TRBJ2-7, with D unclear. The CDR3 is 12 residues long. Trimming removed 4 bases from V and 7 bases from J, with 11 bases in between.

The chain carries TRBV19 and TRBJ1-1; tentatively, D is TRBD1 (6 bases). The CDR3 loop spans 13 amino acids. V lost 8 bases, J lost 6 bases, and 16 bases lay in between. CDR1 LNHDA and CDR2 SQIVND come from the germline V gene (reference sequence). CDR3 loop: CASSWGLGAEAFF. CDR3 coding DNA: TGTGCCAGTTCTTGGGGGCTGGGGGCTGAAGCTTTCTTT.

The chain carries TRBV20-1 and TRBJ2-7; D possibly corresponds to TRBD2 (6 bases). This CDR3 region has 13 residues. Germline lookup yields CDR1 DFQATT and CDR2 SNEGSKA (reference sequence). Trimming removed 1 base from V and 4 bases from J, with 11 bases in between. CDR3 in DNA: TGCAGTGCTAGAGGGCGGGATTCTTACGAGCAGTACTTC. Protein: CSARGRDSYEQYF.

This clonotype was seen just once. This likely stems from a read error, as it lies one base from a far larger clone. The rearrangement joins TRBV2 to TRBJ2-7; TRBD1 matches 7 bases. V dropped 5 bases and J dropped 5; count of bases not matched to a gene: 6. Germline V CDR1 and CDR2: SNHLY, FYNNEI. The CDR3 is 13 amino acids. CDR3 in DNA: TGTGCCAGCAGTACCAACAGGGGTCACGAGCAGTACTTC. Translation: CASSTNRGHEQYF.

This clonotype was detected ten times or more. The chain employs TRBV7-9 and TRBJ1-1, with no clear D. Per germline, CDR1 SEHNR and CDR2 FQNEAQ (reference sequence). Trimming removed 3 bases from V and 5 bases from J, with 7 bases in between. The CDR3 has 12 residues. Here the CDR3 DNA reads TGTGCCAGCAGCTTCGCGAATACTGAAGCTTTCTTT. Its protein product is CASSFANTEAFF.

A remark on this clonotype: This sequence may be a read error, since a much larger clone differs from it by one base. The rearrangement links TRBV7-3 to TRBJ2-1, with 11 positions matching TRBD2. Germline assignment: CDR1 SGHTA and CDR2 FQGTGA. CDR3 size: 16 residues. Losses at the gene ends were 3 bases for V and 5 bases for J; bases not matched to a gene: 6. CDR3 DNA: TGTGCCAGCAGCTTTAGCGGGAGGGTTCCCCACAATGAGCAGTTCTTC. Its protein is CASSFSGRVPHNEQFF.

The rearrangement links TRBV5-1 to TRBJ2-5, with D possibly matching TRBD1 (5 bases). Germline-derived CDR1 and CDR2 are SGHRS and YFSETQ. V lost 0 bases, J lost 1 base, and 10 bases lay in between. This CDR3 has 15 residues. This CDR3 reads CASSLAAGFQETQYF. The CDR3 nucleotides are TGCGCCAGCAGCTTGGCCGCAGGGTTCCAAGAGACCCAGTACTTC.

The chain recombines TRBV28 with TRBJ2-2; 11 nucleotides align to TRBD1. The V gene end was trimmed by 0 bases and the J gene end by 8 bases; junction bases not matched to a gene: 5. Germline CDR1 and CDR2: MDHEN and SYDVKM. The CDR3 has 16 residues. CDR3 DNA sequence: TGTGCCAGCAGTTTATGGACCGGGACAGGGGGAGGGGAGCTGTTTTTT. Its protein is CASSLWTGTGGGELFF.

As to this clonotype: Here the CDR3 omits its conserved ending phenylalanine or tryptophan, so a read error is the likely source. The V call is TRBV19, the J call TRBJ2-7, with D possibly matching TRBD1 (6 bases). Per germline, CDR1 LNHDA and CDR2 SQIVND (reference sequence). The CDR3 has 13 residues. V was pared by 9 bases and J by 3 bases, with 15 bases between. In DNA, the CDR3 is TGTGCCAGCGGGGCGACAGGCCTCTACGAGCAGTACTCC. This codes for CASGATGLYEQYS.

The sample holds a few counts of this clonotype. DNA of the CDR3: TGTGCCAGTAGTACCGACAGGGGTCTCTCTGAAGCTTTCTTT. The encoded protein is CASSTDRGLSEAFF. The chain uses TRBV19 and TRBJ1-1; 8 nucleotides align to TRBD1. After removal of 4 bases from V and 6 bases from J, the junction contained 7 bases not matched to a gene. The CDR3 spans 14 residues. The germline gives CDR1 LNHDA, CDR2 SQIVND (reference sequence).

The chain uses TRBV20-1 and TRBJ1-1; D perhaps matches TRBD1 (6 bases). The CDR3 runs to 12 residues. Trimming pared 5 bases from V and 3 bases from J, leaving 10 bases between. Germline V lookup: CDR1 DFQATT, CDR2 SNEGSKA (reference sequence). Here the CDR3 reads CSAGGGYTEAFF. The CDR3 DNA follows: TGCAGTGCTGGGGGGGGCTACACTGAAGCTTTCTTT.

This clonotype was observed a handful of times. The junction differs from germline at one of its ends, possibly a read error. V gene TRBV29-1 combines with J gene TRBJ2-1, with D maybe TRBD2 (6 bases). The CDR3 spans 17 residues. Germline V CDR1 and CDR2: SQVTM, ANQGSEA. The CDR3 protein is CSVEGGVPSRAYNGQFF. CDR3 nucleotide sequence: TGCAGCGTTGAGGGCGGGGTTCCCTCCCGGGCTTACAATGGGCAGTTCTTC.

Many counts were recorded for this clonotype. The DNA of the CDR3 is TGTGCCAGCAGTTTTAACGGCGGGGAGCTGTTTTTT. This gives the protein CASSFNGGELFF. The chain joins TRBV12-3 or TRBV12-4 to TRBJ2-2; D is unclear. The CDR3 consists of 12 residues. Deletions cut 3 bases from V and 7 bases from J, with 6 bases between.